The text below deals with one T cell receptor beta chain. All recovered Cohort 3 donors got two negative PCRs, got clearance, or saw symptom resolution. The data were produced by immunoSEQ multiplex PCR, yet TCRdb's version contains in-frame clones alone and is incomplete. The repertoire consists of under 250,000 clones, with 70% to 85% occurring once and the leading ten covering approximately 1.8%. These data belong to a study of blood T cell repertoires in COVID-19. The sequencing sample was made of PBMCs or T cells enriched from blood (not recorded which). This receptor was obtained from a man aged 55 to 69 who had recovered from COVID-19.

The CDR3 region is CASSLAGRGETQYF. The CDR3 region has the DNA TGTGCCAGCAGCTTAGCTGGCAGGGGGGAGACCCAGTACTTC. The gene calls are TRBV7-2 and TRBJ2-5, with 7 bases fitting TRBD1. Germline-derived CDR1 and CDR2 are SGHTA and FQGNSA. With V trimmed by 0 bases and J by 5 bases, 3 bases remained unmatched. This CDR3 spans 14 amino acids.